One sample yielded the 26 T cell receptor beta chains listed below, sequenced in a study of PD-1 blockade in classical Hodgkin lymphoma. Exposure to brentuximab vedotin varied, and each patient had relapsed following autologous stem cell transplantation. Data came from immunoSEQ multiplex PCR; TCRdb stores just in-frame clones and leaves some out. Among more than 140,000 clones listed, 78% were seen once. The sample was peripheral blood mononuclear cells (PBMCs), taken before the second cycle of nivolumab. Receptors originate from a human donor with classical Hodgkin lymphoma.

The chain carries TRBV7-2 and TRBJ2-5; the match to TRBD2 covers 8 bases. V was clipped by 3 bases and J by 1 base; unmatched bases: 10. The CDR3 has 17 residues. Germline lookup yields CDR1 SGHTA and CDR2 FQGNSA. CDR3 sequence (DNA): TGTGCCAGCAGCTTGCGAGTCTTAGCGGGACTCCAAGAGACCCAGTACTTC. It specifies CASSLRVLAGLQETQYF.

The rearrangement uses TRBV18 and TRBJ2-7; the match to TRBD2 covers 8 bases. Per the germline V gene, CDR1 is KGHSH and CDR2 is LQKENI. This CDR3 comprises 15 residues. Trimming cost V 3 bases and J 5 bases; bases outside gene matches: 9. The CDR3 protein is CASSPPRAGDNEQYF. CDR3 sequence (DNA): TGTGCCAGCTCACCCCCTCGAGCGGGGGACAACGAGCAGTACTTC.

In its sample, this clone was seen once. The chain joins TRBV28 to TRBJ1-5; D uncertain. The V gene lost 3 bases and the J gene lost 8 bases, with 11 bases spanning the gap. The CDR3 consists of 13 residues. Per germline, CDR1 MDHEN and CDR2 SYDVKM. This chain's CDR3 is CASSFRPVEPQHF. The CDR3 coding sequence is TGTGCCAGCAGTTTTCGACCAGTGGAGCCCCAGCATTTT.

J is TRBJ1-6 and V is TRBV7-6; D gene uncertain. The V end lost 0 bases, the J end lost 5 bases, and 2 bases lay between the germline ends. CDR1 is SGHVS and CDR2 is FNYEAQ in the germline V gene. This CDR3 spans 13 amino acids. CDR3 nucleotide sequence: TGTGCCAGCAGCTTAGCCCATAATTCACCCCTCCACTTT. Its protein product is CASSLAHNSPLHF. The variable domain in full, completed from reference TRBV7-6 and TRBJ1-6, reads GAGVSQSPRYKVTKRGQDVALRCDPISGHVSLYWYRQALGQGPEFLTYFNYEAQQDKSGLPNDRFSAERPEGSISTLTIQRTEQRDSAMYRCASSLAHNSPLHFGNGTRLTVT.

The CDR3 is CSVATSGSYNEQFF. CDR3 DNA: TGCAGCGTTGCGACTAGCGGGAGTTACAATGAGCAGTTCTTC. The chain couples TRBV29-1 to TRBJ2-1; TRBD2 matches 12 bases. The CDR3 is 14 residues long. Germline V gene lookup returns CDR1 SQVTM and CDR2 ANQGSEA. Losses at the gene ends were 4 bases for V and 4 bases for J; bases not matched to a gene: 2.

The CDR3 loop is CASSLSLTGAAGELFF. The CDR3 coding sequence is TGTGCCAGCAGCCTGAGCCTTACAGGGGCGGCCGGGGAGCTGTTTTTT. J is TRBJ2-2 and V is TRBV7-3, with 7 nucleotides matching TRBD1. The V gene end was trimmed by 5 bases and the J gene end by 6 bases; junction bases not matched to a gene: 12. Germline V lookup: CDR1 SGHTA, CDR2 FQGTGA. This CDR3 contains 16 residues.

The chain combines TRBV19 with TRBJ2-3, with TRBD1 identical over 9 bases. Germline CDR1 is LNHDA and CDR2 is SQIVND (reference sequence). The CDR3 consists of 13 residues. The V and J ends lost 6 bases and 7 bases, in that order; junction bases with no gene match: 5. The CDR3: CASRTGGSNTQYF. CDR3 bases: TGTGCCAGTAGGACAGGGGGGTCAAATACGCAGTATTTT.

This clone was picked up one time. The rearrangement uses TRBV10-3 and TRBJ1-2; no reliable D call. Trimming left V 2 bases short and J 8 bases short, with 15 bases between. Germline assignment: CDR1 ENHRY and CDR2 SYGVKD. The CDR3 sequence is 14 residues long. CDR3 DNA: TGTGCCATCAGTGAGGGAGCGCAAGGGTCGGGCTACACCTTC. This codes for CAISEGAQGSGYTF.

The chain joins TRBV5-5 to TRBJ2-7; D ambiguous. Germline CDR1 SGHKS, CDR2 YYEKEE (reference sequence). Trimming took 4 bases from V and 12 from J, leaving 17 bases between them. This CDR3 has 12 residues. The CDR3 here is CASSPEIIGVYF. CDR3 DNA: TGTGCCAGCAGCCCTGAGATAATTGGGGTGTACTTC.

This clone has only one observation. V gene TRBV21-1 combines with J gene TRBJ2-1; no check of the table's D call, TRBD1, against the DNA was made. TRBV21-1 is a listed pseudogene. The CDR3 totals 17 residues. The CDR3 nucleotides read TGTGCCAGCAGCGTAACCCCACCGGGACAGGGGGCCGATGAGCAGTTCTTC. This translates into CASSVTPPGQGADEQFF.

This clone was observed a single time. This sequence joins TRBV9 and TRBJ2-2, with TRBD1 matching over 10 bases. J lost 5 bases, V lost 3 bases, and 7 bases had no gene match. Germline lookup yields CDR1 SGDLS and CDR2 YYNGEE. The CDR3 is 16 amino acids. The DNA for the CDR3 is TGTGCCAGCAGCGGACAGGGGGCTATTGGTACCGGGGAGCTGTTTTTT. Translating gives CASSGQGAIGTGELFF.

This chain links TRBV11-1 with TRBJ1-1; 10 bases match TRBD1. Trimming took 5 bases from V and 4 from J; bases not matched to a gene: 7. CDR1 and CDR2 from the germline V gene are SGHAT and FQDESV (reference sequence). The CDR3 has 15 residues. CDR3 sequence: CASSPGTGARTEAFF. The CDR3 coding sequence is TGTGCCAGCAGCCCAGGGACAGGGGCGCGCACTGAAGCTTTCTTT.

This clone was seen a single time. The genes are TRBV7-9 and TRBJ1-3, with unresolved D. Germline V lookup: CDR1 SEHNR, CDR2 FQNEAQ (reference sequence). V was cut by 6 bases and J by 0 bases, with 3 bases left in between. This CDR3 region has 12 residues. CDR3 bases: TGTGCCAGCAGGAGCTCTGGAAACACCATATATTTT. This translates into CASRSSGNTIYF.

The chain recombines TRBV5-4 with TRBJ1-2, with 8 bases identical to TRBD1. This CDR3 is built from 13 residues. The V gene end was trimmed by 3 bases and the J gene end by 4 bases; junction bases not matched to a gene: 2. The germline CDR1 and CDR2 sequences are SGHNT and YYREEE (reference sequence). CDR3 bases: TGTGCCAGCAGCTCAGGGGGCGTCTATGGCTACACCTTC. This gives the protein CASSSGGVYGYTF.

The CDR3 DNA sequence: TGTGCCAGCAGTGAAGGCGGGACAGGGCGAGGCTACACCTTC. It codes for CASSEGGTGRGYTF. The rearrangement uses TRBV6-1 and TRBJ1-2, with 9 bases matching TRBD1. Germline V gene data show CDR1 as MNHNS and CDR2 as SASEGT. The J segment lost 8 bases and the V segment lost 1 base, leaving 5 bases of the junction unmatched. The CDR3 spans 14 residues.

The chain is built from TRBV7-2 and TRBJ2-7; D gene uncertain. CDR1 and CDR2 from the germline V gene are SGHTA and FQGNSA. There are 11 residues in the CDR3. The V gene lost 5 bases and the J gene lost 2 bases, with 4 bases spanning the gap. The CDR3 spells CASSHAYEQYF. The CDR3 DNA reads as TGTGCCAGCAGCCATGCCTACGAGCAGTACTTC.

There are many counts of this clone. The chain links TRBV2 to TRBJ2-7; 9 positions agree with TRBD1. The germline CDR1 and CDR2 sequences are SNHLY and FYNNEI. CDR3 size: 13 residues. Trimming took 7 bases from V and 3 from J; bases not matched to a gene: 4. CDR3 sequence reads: CASTRDRDYEQYF. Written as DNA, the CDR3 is TGTGCCAGCACCCGGGACAGGGACTACGAGCAGTACTTC.

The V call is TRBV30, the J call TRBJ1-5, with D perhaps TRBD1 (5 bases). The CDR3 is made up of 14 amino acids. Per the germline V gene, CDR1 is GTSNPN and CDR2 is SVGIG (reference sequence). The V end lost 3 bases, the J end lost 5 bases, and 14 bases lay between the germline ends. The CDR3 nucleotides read TGTGCCTGGAGCGAAACAAACAGGTATCAGCCCCAGCATTTT. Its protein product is CAWSETNRYQPQHF.

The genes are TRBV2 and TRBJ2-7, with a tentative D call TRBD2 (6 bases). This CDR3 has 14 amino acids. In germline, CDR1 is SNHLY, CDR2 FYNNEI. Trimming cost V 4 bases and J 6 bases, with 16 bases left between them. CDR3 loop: CASSAGVVGGEQYF. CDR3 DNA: TGTGCCAGCAGTGCGGGGGTAGTGGGGGGCGAGCAGTACTTC. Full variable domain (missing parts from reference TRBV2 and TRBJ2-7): EPEVTQTPSHQVTQMGQEVILRCVPISNHLYFYWYRQILGQKVEFLVSFYNNEISEKSEIFDDQFSVERPDGSNFTLKIRSTKLEDSAMYFCASSAGVVGGEQYFGPGTRLTVT.

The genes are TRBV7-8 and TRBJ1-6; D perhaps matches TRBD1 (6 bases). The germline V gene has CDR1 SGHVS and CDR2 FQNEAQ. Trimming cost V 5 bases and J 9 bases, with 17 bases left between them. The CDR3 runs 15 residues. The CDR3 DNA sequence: TGTGCCAGCAGCCCGGAGGGGGTGGATGGTTCACCCCTCCACTTT. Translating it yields CASSPEGVDGSPLHF.

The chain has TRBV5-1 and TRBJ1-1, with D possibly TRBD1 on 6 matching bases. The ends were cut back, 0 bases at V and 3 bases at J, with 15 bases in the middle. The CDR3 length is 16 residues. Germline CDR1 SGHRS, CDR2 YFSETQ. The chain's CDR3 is CASSLAPPGGHTEAFF. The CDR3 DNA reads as TGCGCCAGCAGCTTGGCTCCCCCGGGGGGGCACACTGAAGCTTTCTTT.

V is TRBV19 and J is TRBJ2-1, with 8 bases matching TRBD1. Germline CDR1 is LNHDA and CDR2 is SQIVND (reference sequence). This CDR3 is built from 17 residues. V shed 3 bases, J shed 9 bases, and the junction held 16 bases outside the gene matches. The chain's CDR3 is CASSIPWADRDSGEQFF. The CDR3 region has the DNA TGTGCCAGTAGTATCCCCTGGGCGGACAGGGATTCGGGTGAGCAGTTCTTC.

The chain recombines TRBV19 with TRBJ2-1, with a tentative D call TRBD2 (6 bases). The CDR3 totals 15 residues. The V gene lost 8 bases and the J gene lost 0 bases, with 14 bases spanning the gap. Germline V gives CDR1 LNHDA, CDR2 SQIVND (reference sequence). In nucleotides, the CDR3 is TGTGCCAGTGAGCCTAGCGCGAGCTCCTACAATGAGCAGTTCTTC. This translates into CASEPSASSYNEQFF.

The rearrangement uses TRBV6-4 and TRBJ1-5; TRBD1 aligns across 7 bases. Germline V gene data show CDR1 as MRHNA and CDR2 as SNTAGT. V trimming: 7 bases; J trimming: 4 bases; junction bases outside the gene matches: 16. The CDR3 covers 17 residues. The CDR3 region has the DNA TGTGCCAGCACTACCGACAGGGACGGCTGGGAAAATCAGCCCCAGCATTTT. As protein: CASTTDRDGWENQPQHF.

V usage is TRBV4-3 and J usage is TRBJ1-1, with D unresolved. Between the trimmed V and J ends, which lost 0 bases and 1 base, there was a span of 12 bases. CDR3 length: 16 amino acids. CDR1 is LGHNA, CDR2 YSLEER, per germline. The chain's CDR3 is CASSQEKVTENTEAFF. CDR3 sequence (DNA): TGCGCCAGCAGCCAAGAGAAGGTTACCGAGAACACTGAAGCTTTCTTT.

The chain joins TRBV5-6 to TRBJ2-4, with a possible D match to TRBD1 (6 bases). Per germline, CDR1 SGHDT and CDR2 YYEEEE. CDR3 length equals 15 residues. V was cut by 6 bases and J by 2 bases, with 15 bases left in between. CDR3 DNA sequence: TGTGCCAGCATACTGGGGGCAGGCCCCAAAAACATTCAGTACTTC. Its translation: CASILGAGPKNIQYF.